One sample yielded the 27 T cell receptor beta chains listed below, sequenced in a study of spatial heterogeneity in lung cancer. TCRdb ran MiXCR on the 5' RACE reads and lists one entry per CDR3 protein. The table has over 75,000 distinct CDR3 sequences, about 20% seen once; the top ten hold 6.2%. As for time point: sample taken at primary tumor resection. Unsorted whole RNA from tumor, nontumor lung or frozen PBMC underwent sequencing. The sequences come from PBMCs, collected at surgery. These receptors all come from a male donor with early-stage non-small cell lung cancer.

This clonotype was observed a handful of times. This chain connects TRBV11-2 to TRBJ2-5; D is uncertain. This CDR3 contains 12 residues. Trimming pared 5 bases from V and 0 bases from J, leaving 4 bases between. Germline loops: CDR1 SGHAT, CDR2 FQNNGV. The CDR3 loop is CASSRNQETQYF. DNA of the CDR3: TGTGCCAGCAGCCGGAACCAAGAGACCCAGTACTTC.

Only a few counts were recorded for this clonotype. The chain couples TRBV24-1 to TRBJ1-5, with 9 bases aligning to TRBD1. Germline values: CDR1 KGHDR, CDR2 SFDVKD. Germline trimming cut 3 bases from V and 0 bases from J; bases unmatched to any gene: 2. The CDR3 spans 16 residues. The DNA of the CDR3 is TGTGCCACCAGTGATGGGACAGGGCTTAGCAATCAGCCCCAGCATTTT. Amino acid sequence: CATSDGTGLSNQPQHF.

The chain couples TRBV7-9 to TRBJ2-7; D might be TRBD1 (5 bases). This CDR3 region has 12 residues. Trimming stripped 4 bases from V and 5 bases from J, with 9 bases between. Germline V gene sequence: CDR1 SEHNR, CDR2 FQNEAQ (reference sequence). The CDR3 DNA follows: TGTGCCAGCAGCTCGCAGGGAAACGAGCAGTACTTC. This translates into CASSSQGNEQYF. The full variable domain, its missing parts supplied by reference TRBV7-9 and TRBJ2-7, is DTGVSQNPRHKITKRGQNVTFRCDPISEHNRLYWYRQTLGQGPEFLTYFQNEAQLEKSRLLSDRFSAERPKGSFSTLEIQRTEQGDSAMYLCASSSQGNEQYFGPGTRLTVT.

The V gene is TRBV12-3 or TRBV12-4, the J gene TRBJ1-5; no clear D gene. Between the trimmed V and J ends, which lost 6 bases and 4 bases, there was a span of 7 bases. This CDR3 spans 12 amino acids. The CDR3 sequence is CASRFGNQPQHF. CDR3 in DNA: TGTGCCAGCAGGTTTGGAAATCAGCCCCAGCATTTT.

The chain carries TRBV29-1 and TRBJ1-1, with D unclear. The length of the CDR3 is 13 residues. Trimming stripped 4 bases from V and 0 bases from J, with 9 bases between. Germline V gene sequence: CDR1 SQVTM, CDR2 ANQGSEA. The CDR3 DNA reads as TGCAGCGTTGTGCGGGATCTGAACACTGAAGCTTTCTTT. Its protein product is CSVVRDLNTEAFF. Full variable domain (rest looked up from reference TRBV29-1 and TRBJ1-1): SAVISQKPSRDICQRGTSLTIQCQVDSQVTMMFWYRQQPGQSLTLIATANQGSEATYESGFVIDKFPISRPNLTFSTLTVSNMSPEDSSIYLCSVVRDLNTEAFFGQGTRLTVV.

This clonotype was seen a handful of times. This chain connects TRBV6-1 to TRBJ1-1, with no clear D. Trimming left V 7 bases short and J 0 bases short, with 9 bases between. CDR3 length: 13 residues. Germline CDR1 and CDR2: MNHNS and SASEGT. This CDR3 is CASKSQLNTEAFF. CDR3 DNA: TGTGCCAGCAAGTCACAATTGAACACTGAAGCTTTCTTT.

This clonotype was observed at least ten times. The chain joins TRBV5-1 to TRBJ2-7; TRBD2 might be the D (7 bases). Germline V lookup: CDR1 SGHRS, CDR2 YFSETQ. V was trimmed by 0 bases and J by 6 bases, leaving 16 bases between them. The CDR3 spans 15 residues. The CDR3 region is CASSLEQGRGGEQYF. The CDR3 DNA reads TGCGCCAGCAGCTTGGAGCAGGGGAGGGGTGGCGAGCAGTACTTC.

This clonotype was counted only a few times. The CDR3 here is CASSPGRGIQYF. DNA of the CDR3: TGTGCCAGCAGCCCGGGCAGGGGCATTCAGTACTTC. The chain recombines TRBV28 with TRBJ2-4; a weak D match, TRBD1 (6 bases). This CDR3 is 12 amino acids long. Between the trimmed V and J ends, which lost 6 bases and 9 bases, there was a span of 12 bases. Germline values: CDR1 MDHEN, CDR2 SYDVKM.

This clonotype was seen a few times. V is TRBV7-2 and J is TRBJ1-1; D is uncertain. V lost 1 base, J lost 3 bases, and 6 bases lay in between. Germline values: CDR1 SGHTA, CDR2 FQGNSA. The CDR3 is 13 residues long. The CDR3 protein is CASSLGMHTEAFF. The DNA for the CDR3 is TGTGCCAGCAGCTTAGGAATGCACACTGAAGCTTTCTTT.

V usage is TRBV19 and J usage is TRBJ2-3, with 10 bases that match TRBD1. Germline loops: CDR1 LNHDA, CDR2 SQIVND (reference sequence). The CDR3 totals 15 residues. V was pared by 7 bases and J by 1 base, with 5 bases of the junction left unmatched. The CDR3 region has the DNA TGTGCCAGTACCGACAGGGGGCTAGGCACAGATACGCAGTATTTT. Residues: CASTDRGLGTDTQYF.

This rearrangement joins TRBV7-8 to TRBJ2-5; no clear D. The CDR3 is made up of 13 amino acids. V was cut by 4 bases and J by 5 bases, with 11 bases left in between. The germline V gene has CDR1 SGHVS and CDR2 FQNEAQ. The DNA for the CDR3 is TGTGCCAGCAGCTCCCCCCCCGGGGAGACCCAGTACTTC. Protein product: CASSSPPGETQYF.

This clonotype has only one observation. CDR3 residues: CASSQAAAADIQYF. The CDR3, as DNA: TGCGCCAGCAGCCAGGCCGCCGCGGCTGACATTCAGTACTTC. The chain joins TRBV4-3 to TRBJ2-4; D is ambiguous. Germline loops: CDR1 LGHNA, CDR2 YSLEER. The CDR3 contains 14 residues. V was trimmed by 3 bases and J by 8 bases, leaving 14 bases between them.

The V gene is TRBV6-2 or TRBV6-3, the J gene TRBJ1-5, with D possibly TRBD1 on 5 matching bases. The V end lost 0 bases, the J end lost 4 bases, and 13 bases lay between the germline ends. The CDR3 has 16 residues. From germline, CDR1 is MNHEY and CDR2 SVGEGT. The CDR3 reads CASSYSTGVGNQPQHF. The CDR3 nucleotides read TGTGCCAGCAGTTACTCGACGGGGGTTGGGAATCAGCCCCAGCATTTT.

The rearrangement links TRBV2 to TRBJ2-6; TRBD2 agrees at 7 bases. The V gene's germline CDR1 is SNHLY and CDR2 FYNNEI. This CDR3 region has 14 residues. V was clipped by 6 bases and J by 3 bases; unmatched bases: 2. In nucleotides, the CDR3 is TGTGCCAGCAGGGGAGGGAGTGGGGCCAACGTCCTGACTTTC. It yields the protein CASRGGSGANVLTF. Using reference TRBV2 and TRBJ2-6 for the parts outside the CDR3, the full variable domain is EPEVTQTPSHQVTQMGQEVILRCVPISNHLYFYWYRQILGQKVEFLVSFYNNEISEKSEIFDDQFSVERPDGSNFTLKIRSTKLEDSAMYFCASRGGSGANVLTFGAGSRLTVL.

This rearrangement joins TRBV2 to TRBJ2-3, with TRBD2 matching 8 bases. This CDR3 spans 16 amino acids. V lost 4 bases and J lost 1; bases outside the gene matches: 7. Germline V gene lookup returns CDR1 SNHLY and CDR2 FYNNEI. The CDR3 DNA is TGTGCCAGCAGTGTGGTCGGGGGGGCCGGCACAGATACGCAGTATTTT. Translation: CASSVVGGAGTDTQYF.

V is TRBV7-2 and J is TRBJ2-5; D unresolved. This CDR3 has 15 amino acids. V was cut by 2 bases and J by 4 bases, with 14 bases left in between. Germline CDR1 SGHTA, CDR2 FQGNSA. The CDR3 reads CASSLTLGWRETQYF. In DNA form, the CDR3 reads TGTGCCAGCAGCTTAACCCTAGGATGGAGAGAGACCCAGTACTTC.

The CDR3 nucleotides read TGCAGTGCCCCTGCCATGGATACGCAGTATTTT. It specifies CSAPAMDTQYF. V and J are TRBV20-1 and TRBJ2-3; D not resolved. CDR1 DFQATT and CDR2 SNEGSKA come from the germline V gene (reference sequence). Deletions cut 6 bases from V and 6 bases from J, with 10 bases between. CDR3 length: 11 residues.

This sequence joins TRBV20-1 and TRBJ2-1, with D perhaps assigned TRBD1 or TRBD2 (5 bases each). Trimming took off 6 bases at V and 9 bases at J, with 21 bases between the two ends. This CDR3 is 14 amino acids long. The germline V gene has CDR1 DFQATT and CDR2 SNEGSKA (reference sequence). DNA for the CDR3: TGCAGTGCGTCCCCCCCAGGGAGAGCGGTTGAGCAGTTCTTC. It translates to CSASPPGRAVEQFF.

The chain recombines TRBV27 with TRBJ1-6; D ambiguous. CDR3 size: 16 residues. The germline V gene encodes CDR1 MNHEY and CDR2 SMNVEV (reference sequence). Trimming took 3 bases from V and 0 from J, leaving 9 bases between them. The CDR3 bases are TGTGCCAGCAGTTTGATGGGGAGCTCCTATAATTCACCCCTCCACTTT. It specifies CASSLMGSSYNSPLHF.

The chain uses TRBV24-1 and TRBJ2-1, with D perhaps being TRBD1 or TRBD2 (6 bases each). Trimming left V 5 bases short and J 9 bases short, with 16 bases between. This CDR3 is built from 14 residues. The germline CDR1 and CDR2 sequences are KGHDR and SFDVKD. The CDR3: CATSAAWGAGEQFF. The CDR3 DNA is TGTGCCACCAGTGCCGCCTGGGGGGCGGGTGAGCAGTTCTTC.

This clonotype was seen a handful of times. The chain couples TRBV3-1 to TRBJ2-7; 14 bases line up with TRBD2. The CDR3 extends over 18 amino acids. The germline V gene encodes CDR1 LGHDT and CDR2 YNNKEL (reference sequence). Germline trimming cut 5 bases from V and 6 bases from J; bases unmatched to any gene: 15. CDR3 protein: CASSFRTSGGTRSVEQYF. CDR3 coding DNA: TGTGCCAGCAGCTTCCGGACTAGCGGGGGGACCCGATCGGTCGAGCAGTACTTC.

The chain recombines TRBV4-1 with TRBJ2-1; D is unresolved. Trimming left V 1 base short and J 0 bases short, with 13 bases between. The germline V gene encodes CDR1 MGHRA and CDR2 YSYEKL. The CDR3 is 17 residues long. This CDR3 reads CASSQGSVGNSYNEQFF. The CDR3 DNA is TGCGCCAGCAGCCAAGGTTCAGTGGGCAACTCCTACAATGAGCAGTTCTTC.

This clonotype has at least ten counts. V gene TRBV19 combines with J gene TRBJ1-3, with unresolved D. This CDR3 region has 17 residues. The V end lost 8 bases, the J end lost 4 bases, and 24 bases lay between the germline ends. The germline gives CDR1 LNHDA, CDR2 SQIVND (reference sequence). This CDR3 is CASGETPGASWGNTIYF. The CDR3 DNA reads as TGTGCCAGTGGAGAAACCCCCGGTGCTTCTTGGGGAAACACCATATATTTT.

J is TRBJ2-7 and V is TRBV25-1, with D possibly being TRBD1 (6 bases). The germline CDR1 and CDR2 sequences are MGHDK and SYGVNS. The CDR3 consists of 13 residues. The V end was cut by 8 bases, the J end by 7 bases, with 18 bases between. CDR3 residues: CASQQGNLREQYF. The CDR3 nucleotides read TGTGCCAGCCAACAGGGAAACCTACGAGAGCAGTACTTC.

The chain has TRBV7-2 and TRBJ2-5; D is possibly TRBD2 (6 bases). Germline loops: CDR1 SGHTA, CDR2 FQGNSA. Trimming stripped 5 bases from V and 4 bases from J, with 14 bases between. This CDR3 is built from 14 residues. CDR3 in amino acids: CASSPRGLPETQYF. CDR3 coding DNA: TGTGCCAGCAGCCCCCGGGGACTCCCAGAGACCCAGTACTTC.

This clonotype was seen many times. This chain uses TRBV5-1 with TRBJ2-7, with TRBD2 identical over 11 bases. Trimming at V came to 0 bases and at J to 0 bases, leaving 8 bases not matched to a gene. The germline V gene encodes CDR1 SGHRS and CDR2 YFSETQ. The CDR3 consists of 18 residues. The CDR3 loop reads CASSLVSSGTSGSYEQYF. CDR3 coding DNA: TGCGCCAGCAGCTTGGTTTCCTCCGGGACTAGCGGCTCCTACGAGCAGTACTTC.

This clonotype turned up a few times. The chain links TRBV10-2 to TRBJ2-3, with 10 bases fitting TRBD2. V gave up 10 bases and J gave up 3 bases; unmatched junction bases: 4. CDR3 length: 13 amino acids. CDR1 WSHSY and CDR2 SAAADI come from the germline V gene. The CDR3 DNA follows: TGCGCCACCCTTAGCGGGGGGACAGATACGCAGTATTTT. Translating gives CATLSGGTDTQYF.